This T cell receptor beta chain was sequenced during a study of cytomegalovirus exposure and HLA in healthy donors (TCRdb year 2017). As for the study more broadly: According to an earlier analysis of a few hundred of the donors, some 180 million T cells yielded over 100 million unique TCR beta sequences and 276 Gb of sequence data. To predict cytomegalovirus infection status, the study brought together high-throughput TCR immunosequencing, statistical association of individual TCRs with disease status, and machine learning. Roughly 5 DR-DQ haplotypes were handled as single units for association and clustering because linkage in the cohort was strong. All discovery cohort repertoires had been generated on a single sequencing platform. On average, approximately 250,000 unique TCR beta nucleotide sequences were sequenced per donor among 398 genotyped donors of the cohort, with roughly 18% of those sequences being non-productive. Genome-wide SNP genotypes for about three fifths of the roughly 700 donors were used in a later genetic analysis, which treated that subset as a discovery cohort. Donor age, sex, ethnicity and CMV serostatus were compiled together with the repertoire data. To decide whether each TCR beta V gene segment behaved as functional or pseudogenic, an earlier analysis of 587 of the donors relied on high-throughput TCR beta sequencing. The study aimed to test whether signatures of past pathogen exposure could be identified by cataloging public T cell receptors. Using immunosequencing, the study profiled T cell repertoires from about 610 subjects and related those repertoires to cytomegalovirus serostatus. Roughly 300 gigabases of sequencing data and around 80 million unique TCR sequences made up an early release that covered some 640 HLA-typed donors. Class I and class II HLA loci were covered by the typing at four-digit resolution. In the later analysis, no new phenotypic data were used to find candidate immune exposures; instead, reliance was placed on TCR beta sequences and their occurrence across donors. Typing coverage varied by locus: roughly 629-640 donors for A, B, C, DRB1 and DQB1; 500 to 550 for DQA1; over 600 for DPA1; some 470 for DPB1. Of the approximately 400 genotyped donors, approximately 83% fell in the genetic ancestry cluster associated with self-reported Caucasian donors. To study patterns of TCR occurrence, a later analysis re-analyzed previously published TCR beta repertoires from under 750 donors and added high-resolution HLA genotyping. In addition to the first cohort of 666 subjects, a separate validation cohort of approximately 130 different subjects was used.

Broader findings and caveats from the paper: Sequencing depth was assumed to be roughly uniform across donors in the presence/absence analyses, though that assumption may not hold. A group of highly shared sequence variants was considered likely to be a technical artifact of the sequencing pipeline. The cohort was sequenced for TCR beta chains only, and without alpha or paired-chain data the features that could be detected were limited. In an earlier analysis of approximately 590 of the donors, most TCR beta V segments appeared in productive rearrangements about 87% or about 30% of the time, broadly matching IMGT annotations. In a later analysis, TCR association rates were found to vary across HLA loci, with the most associated TCRs seen for DRB1 alleles and the fewest for HLA-C alleles. Most CMV-associated TCR beta chains appeared to be HLA-restricted in a later analysis, and the HLA associations seemed to be driven largely by CMV exposure. A later analysis found that HLA-associated TCR beta chains were more clonally expanded and had lower generation probabilities than equally common non-associated chains. The classifier was reported to diagnose cytomegalovirus status with high specificity and sensitivity in both the original cohort and the validation cohort. Some IMGT-functional V segments, including TRBV6-2 and TRBV6-3, could not be told apart with the 87-base-pair reads, so those segments were excluded. Specific HLA alleles were associated with some 15,000 TCR beta sequences at a false discovery rate of 0.05 in a later analysis. CMV serostatus was the only immune exposure information available for the cohort. According to the authors, the approach could potentially be generalized to other disease states and immunological phenotypes. In a later analysis, several top co-occurrence clusters were reported to appear linked to parvovirus B19, influenza, CMV and Epstein-Barr virus. An association between a missense DCLRE1C variant and V-gene and J-gene trimming of TCR beta chains was found in a later genetic analysis and replicated in an independent cohort. In vitro tests confirmed that three of the cytomegalovirus-associated TCR beta chains recognize cytomegalovirus antigens. Assigning TCR associations to individual alleles was difficult when HLA alleles, especially DR and DQ, strongly co-occurred. According to a later genetic analysis, donors in an Asian-associated ancestry cluster had fewer N-insertions in productive TCRs than the roughly 700-donor mean. Linkage disequilibrium might explain the correlated functional status among segregating V segments, but an unknown experimental factor could not be excluded. Because HLA typing was unavailable for some donors at each locus, only the typed subset was used in association tests. Most TCR sequences were seen in very few donors, while some public TCRs were found in many individuals. A further reported finding was that TCR beta sequences accurately predicted the HLA-A and HLA-B alleles for most subjects in the first cohort. Seventeen rarely observed V segments, including chromosome 9 orphons, were excluded from the earlier analysis of several hundred of the donors because counts were too low. A total of 164 TCR beta chains were listed by the study as associated with cytomegalovirus.

The CDR3 spans 15 residues, from the cysteine through the phenylalanine. Here the CDR3 DNA is all that survives: 45 bases in frame from base 1. The V end gives up 6 bases and the J end 5 bases, leaving 7 bases in the junction not matched to a gene. For CDR1 and CDR2, the germline V gene lists MDHEN and SYDVKM. The cohort was made up of approximately 670 healthy bone marrow donors. Cohort members were all nominally healthy when sampled, although unrecorded immune exposures were likely present. The donor was CMV seropositive and was included in the group of 250 to 300 seropositive cohort members. Each donor provided a peripheral blood sample, and peripheral blood mononuclear cells were used for TCR beta sequencing. The Qiagen DNeasy Blood Extraction Kit was used to extract genomic DNA from the blood cell samples. Libraries were prepared through the immunoSEQ multiplex PCR assay. A mixture of 60 forward primers for TCR Vbeta segments and 13 reverse primers for TCR Jbeta segments was used in the multiplex PCR. A multiplex PCR assay on genomic DNA amplified the CDR3 region of rearranged TCR beta genes. The Illumina HiSeq System was used to sequence the amplified TCR beta libraries as 87-base-pair reads. Concerning the study's data processing: A later analysis tallied some 79 million unique TCR beta chains across the approximately 670 repertoires, and about 12 million of those chains were shared by two or more donors. Raw reads were error-corrected and collapsed into unique sequences with a nearest-neighbor algorithm that merged closely related sequences to remove PCR and sequencing errors. Alignment of CDR3 sequences to IMGT reference sequences was used to assign V, D and J gene segments. For a sequence to be retained, a match of at least six nucleotides was required to both a V gene segment and a J gene segment. Rearrangements were classified as productive when the CDR3 lacked stop codons and remained in frame with V and J, and all other rearrangements were classified as non-productive. CDR3 was defined according to IMGT convention as the region running from the second conserved V-encoded cysteine to the conserved J-encoded phenylalanine. The earlier analysis of about 590 of the donors excluded sequences that lacked an unambiguous match to a single V gene segment. An earlier analysis of 587 of the donors classified V segments as functional when productive rearrangements were above 56.7% and as segregating when the standard deviation between donors was above 5%. A statistical classification framework was built to diagnose cytomegalovirus status from the catalog of TCR beta chain sequences. In a later analysis, V and J genes were assigned by comparing TCR nucleotide sequences against IMGT/GENE-DB human TR gene sequences. A later analysis assigned CDR3 sequences and most-parsimonious VDJ recombination scenarios with the TCRdist pipeline. In a later analysis, every TCR beta chain was defined by the combination of its CDR3 amino acid sequence and its V-gene family, and reads without a unique V-gene family were dropped. As a way to deal with suspected cross-contamination and a sequencing artifact, a later analysis dropped over 550 nucleotide sequences that were highly shared and had low generation probability. A later analysis calculated a clonal expansion index for each public chain from normalized within-repertoire ranks of inferred template counts. In a later analysis, generation probabilities were computed with a VDJ recombination model fitted to out-of-frame rearrangements, and the resulting probabilities were checked against IGoR. In a later analysis, TCR-TCR, TCR-HLA and TCR-CMV co-occurrence was scored with hypergeometric tests, and a repertoire-size bias correction was applied to TCR pairs. False discovery rates were estimated in a later analysis by permuting HLA or CMV assignments 20 times. A later analysis grouped co-occurring TCRs with DBSCAN, adding TCRdist sequence similarity when clustering within HLA-allele-positive subsets. Repertoires with fewer than 30,000 or more than 120,000 public chains, plus five repertoires with anomalous nucleotide sharing, were excluded from co-occurrence clustering. TCRdb retrieved this table from immuneACCESS and kept in-frame rearrangements only. Not all clones are present; in checked studies, unresolved V genes account for under half, and no reason is known for the remainder. Clone size and V and J calls were adopted from that table, with D and trimming inferred from the DNA. This sample has approximately 97,000 clones in its table, and over 60% of those were observed once. The ten most abundant clones make up around a tenth of the sample.

Notes on this clone: Its binding antigen is unknown. The sample holds no much larger clone one base away, and base qualities are not on file.

The TCR sequence derives from a male donor in good health and CMV-seropositive. In this chain, TRBV28 is recombined with TRBJ2-3; TRBD1 aligns with 11 central bases. Sequenced input: PBMCs. Here the CDR3 is given as CASSPTGQGEDTQYF. The base sequence is TGTGCCAGCAGCCCTACGGGACAGGGGGAAGATACGCAGTATTTT.